What follows describes a single TCR delta chain. What this receptor recognizes is not known. A read error likely explains why the TCRdb protein, taken from a much larger clone, differs from this DNA's translation at residue 17; the protein shown is translated from the DNA. The CDR3 contains 18 residues, cysteine and phenylalanine counted. CDR3 DNA only is kept here, 54 bases in frame from base 1. According to the germline V gene, CDR1 reads TSWWSYY and CDR2 reads QGS. The source of the sample is a study of gammadelta T cells in human blood (dated by TCRdb to the early 2020s). The investigation overall reported the following: According to the study, polyclonal expansion of innate gamma-delta T cells right after birth appeared to be driven by microbial exposure.

The library was obtained by RT-PCR. Sequenced on an Illumina MiSeq. Clone calls in TCRdb were regenerated from the public reads with CATT, after which identical DNA sequences shared one row. Present in this sample are under 400 delta-chain clones, about 3% of which were seen just once. The ten largest account for 64% of the sample. In this chain, TRDV1 is recombined with TRDJ1; TRDD3 matches 12 bases in the middle. The TCR originated in a human donor. The source material was non-Vgamma9Vdelta2 gamma-delta T cells from adult blood. The nucleotides are TGTGCTCTTGGGGTTCGCTACGTACTGGGGGATACTGGGCGTAAACTCACCTTT. Translated, this is CALGVRYVLGDTGRKLTF.